This TCR beta chain was recovered during a study of cytomegalovirus exposure and HLA in healthy donors. Study-level findings and limits: For most TCR beta V segments, an earlier analysis put the productive rate at about 90% or about 30% of the time.

Germline V gene data show CDR1 as WNHNN and CDR2 as SYGVQD (reference sequence). V was pared by 3 bases and J by 5 bases, with 20 bases between. This CDR3 region has 16 residues. Only one count was recorded for this clone. Antigen unknown. 13 Jbeta primers and 60 Vbeta primers were used for the PCR. Only in-frame clones appear in the TCRdb table, and some are missing; sequencing was by immunoSEQ multiplex PCR. The table records around 130,000 clones, roughly 85% of them present only once. The sample consisted of PBMCs. The chain is built from TRBV10-1 and TRBJ2-7; D may be TRBD2 (5 bases). This TCR derives from a woman younger than 45 in good health and CMV-seropositive. CDR3 sequence reads: CASSERSGSRDHEQYF. CDR3 nucleotide sequence: TGCGCCAGCAGTGAAAGATCGGGGAGTAGAGACCACGAGCAGTACTTC.